What follows are 30 T cell receptor beta chains derived from one specimen sequenced in a study of blood T cell repertoires in COVID-19 (dated by TCRdb to 2018 to 2021). Library generation was performed with the immunoSEQ multiplex PCR assay. TCRdb carries this immuneACCESS record with in-frame sequences only. Its versions omit some clonotypes, under half of them owing to an unresolved V gene in the studies checked, with the rest unexplained. This sample comprises roughly 280,000 clones, roughly nine tenths of them detected only once. 3.6% of the sample goes to the ten largest clones. The sample comprised peripheral blood. The receptors stem from a man aged 18 to 29 with active or convalescent COVID-19.

The V gene is TRBV24-1, the J gene TRBJ2-7; 7 nucleotides match TRBD1. Trimming took 9 bases from V and 4 from J; bases not matched to a gene: 8. The CDR3 has 13 amino acids. Germline CDR1 KGHDR, CDR2 SFDVKD. CDR3 nucleotide sequence: TGTGCCACCCGGGACGGGACAGCTTACGAGCAGTACTTC. Amino acids: CATRDGTAYEQYF.

The chain links TRBV13 to TRBJ2-7; D might be TRBD2 (6 bases). CDR3 length: 16 residues. V lost 0 bases and J 4 bases, leaving 16 bases between the germline ends. CDR1 and CDR2 (germline): PRHDT, FYEKMQ (reference sequence). The CDR3: CASSLGGGLRGYEQYF. For the CDR3, the DNA is TGTGCCAGCAGCTTAGGCGGCGGTCTCCGGGGGTACGAGCAGTACTTC.

This clone was counted a few times. This chain links TRBV4-1 with TRBJ1-5, with 9 positions matching TRBD1. Trimming cost V 6 bases and J 4 bases; bases outside gene matches: 1. The germline V gene has CDR1 MGHRA and CDR2 YSYEKL. This CDR3 is 13 amino acids long. CDR3 residues: CASRGTGNQPQHF. The CDR3 DNA reads TGCGCCAGCAGGGGGACAGGGAATCAGCCCCAGCATTTT.

This chain links TRBV7-2 with TRBJ1-4; D unresolved. Trimming cost V 2 bases and J 5 bases, with 6 bases left between them. The CDR3 runs 13 residues. Looked up from germline, CDR1 is SGHTA and CDR2 is FQGNSA. The CDR3, as DNA: TGTGCCAGCAGCTTATCCGGGAATGAAAAACTGTTTTTT. Encoded protein: CASSLSGNEKLFF.

The sample holds a few counts of this clone. This chain uses TRBV6-4 with TRBJ1-3; 10 bases agree with TRBD1. Germline-derived CDR1 and CDR2 are MRHNA and SNTAGT. This CDR3 contains 17 residues. V lost 4 bases to trimming and J lost 2 bases; unmatched junction nucleotides: 8. CDR3 loop: CASSVPNDRGPGNTIYF. The CDR3 DNA is TGTGCCAGCAGTGTCCCGAATGACAGGGGGCCTGGAAACACCATATATTTT.

V and J are TRBV19 and TRBJ2-3, with 9 bases fitting TRBD2. V shed 6 bases, J shed 4 bases, and the junction held 8 bases outside the gene matches. Per germline, CDR1 LNHDA and CDR2 SQIVND (reference sequence). CDR3 length: 15 amino acids. CDR3 in amino acids: CASSLVAGEADTQYF. CDR3 bases: TGTGCCAGTAGCCTAGTAGCGGGAGAAGCAGATACGCAGTATTTT.

The chain combines TRBV27 with TRBJ2-7, with a possible D match to TRBD1 (6 bases). V shed 8 bases and J shed 5 bases, with 16 bases lying between them. Germline CDR1 reads MNHEY; CDR2 reads SMNVEV (reference sequence). CDR3 size: 13 residues. As DNA, the CDR3 is TGTGCCAGCTATTCCTACGCAGGGGACGAGCAGTACTTC. Translating it yields CASYSYAGDEQYF.

The chain couples TRBV9 to TRBJ1-6; 10 nucleotides agree with TRBD1. The length of the CDR3 is 15 residues. Germline CDR1 is SGDLS and CDR2 is YYNGEE. The V segment lost 3 bases and the J segment 9 bases; nucleotides outside the gene matches: 6. CDR3 bases: TGTGCCAGCAGCGCTGGGACAGGGGAATCTTCACCCCTCCACTTT. It codes for CASSAGTGESSPLHF.

This clone was seen a single time. V is TRBV9 and J is TRBJ1-4; D call uncertain. The CDR3 length is 12 residues. V lost 2 bases to trimming and J lost 8 bases, with 7 bases between them. The germline V gene encodes CDR1 SGDLS and CDR2 YYNGEE. The CDR3 is CASSVRSEKLFF. The CDR3 DNA is TGTGCCAGCAGCGTCAGGTCGGAAAAACTGTTTTTT.

The CDR3, as DNA: TGTGCCAGCAGTTTCAGGGCCACCTCCTACAATGAGCAGTTCTTC. It specifies CASSFRATSYNEQFF. The chain employs TRBV27 and TRBJ2-1, with a possible D match to TRBD1 (5 bases). The CDR3 runs to 15 residues. In germline, CDR1 is MNHEY, CDR2 SMNVEV (reference sequence). Trimming took 3 bases from V and 0 from J, leaving 9 bases between them.

This CDR3 reads CASSLRTGYLNTEAFF. Here the CDR3 DNA reads TGTGCCAGCAGCTTAAGGACAGGGTACCTGAACACTGAAGCTTTCTTT. The rearrangement joins TRBV7-6 to TRBJ1-1; 8 positions match TRBD1. This CDR3 region has 16 residues. Germline CDR1 SGHVS, CDR2 FNYEAQ. Trimming cost V 2 bases and J 0 bases; bases outside gene matches: 5. Using reference TRBV7-6 and TRBJ1-1 for the parts outside the CDR3, the full variable domain is GAGVSQSPRYKVTKRGQDVALRCDPISGHVSLYWYRQALGQGPEFLTYFNYEAQQDKSGLPNDRFSAERPEGSISTLTIQRTEQRDSAMYRCASSLRTGYLNTEAFFGQGTRLTVV.

The CDR3 is CASSFSGQSNQPQHF. The DNA for the CDR3 is TGTGCCAGCAGTTTTTCGGGACAGAGTAATCAGCCCCAGCATTTT. The rearrangement uses TRBV6-6 and TRBJ1-5; 7 bases agree with TRBD1. V was pared by 4 bases and J by 4 bases, with 7 bases of the junction left unmatched. This CDR3 contains 15 residues. The germline CDR1 and CDR2 sequences are MNHNY and SVGAGI (reference sequence).

The chain recombines TRBV30 with TRBJ2-7; D is unclear. V shed 0 bases and J shed 1 base, with 7 bases lying between them. Germline lookup yields CDR1 GTSNPN and CDR2 SVGIG (reference sequence). The CDR3 covers 13 residues. The CDR3 sequence: CAWSVPGSYEQYF. The DNA for the CDR3 is TGTGCCTGGAGTGTACCAGGTTCCTACGAGCAGTACTTC.

This chain joins TRBV12-3 or TRBV12-4 and TRBJ2-7; D is undetermined. The CDR3 is 13 amino acids. Trimming took 3 bases from V and 3 from J, leaving 9 bases between them. CDR3 sequence reads: CASSLEISYEQYF. In DNA form, the CDR3 reads TGTGCCAGCAGTTTGGAGATAAGCTACGAGCAGTACTTC.

The rearrangement links TRBV27 to TRBJ1-2, with D possibly TRBD1 on 5 matching bases. Per the germline V gene, CDR1 is MNHEY and CDR2 is SMNVEV (reference sequence). V was trimmed by 1 base and J by 1 base, leaving 25 bases between them. The CDR3 has 20 amino acids. CDR3 protein: CASSLWGGSNYLLYNYGYTF. CDR3 DNA: TGTGCCAGCAGTTTATGGGGCGGCAGCAACTACCTCCTTTATAACTATGGCTACACCTTC.

This clone was counted once. The chain combines TRBV29-1 with TRBJ1-1; 7 positions match TRBD1. Germline CDR1 is SQVTM and CDR2 is ANQGSEA. The CDR3 sequence is 14 residues long. The V segment lost 7 bases and the J segment 0 bases; nucleotides outside the gene matches: 8. The CDR3 here is CSGSGQSVNTEAFF. In nucleotides, the CDR3 is TGCAGCGGATCGGGACAGTCGGTGAACACTGAAGCTTTCTTT.

The rearrangement joins TRBV28 to TRBJ1-4, with D maybe TRBD1 (5 bases). Germline CDR1 is MDHEN and CDR2 is SYDVKM. The CDR3 is 14 residues long. V lost 3 bases to trimming and J lost 5 bases, with 10 bases between them. In DNA form, the CDR3 reads TGTGCCAGCAGTTTGGGAGGGACCAATGAAAAACTGTTTTTT. Protein: CASSLGGTNEKLFF.

The V and J genes are TRBV12-3 or TRBV12-4 and TRBJ2-3, with 7 positions matching TRBD1. The CDR3 covers 13 residues. V lost 7 bases to trimming and J lost 6 bases; unmatched junction nucleotides: 7. CDR3 in amino acids: CASTATGFDTQYF. As DNA, the CDR3 is TGTGCCAGCACCGCGACAGGGTTTGATACGCAGTATTTT.

The V call is TRBV7-7, the J call TRBJ2-7; 8 bases fit TRBD2. V trimming: 5 bases; J trimming: 3 bases; junction bases outside the gene matches: 6. The CDR3 runs to 14 residues. Germline CDR1 is SSHAT and CDR2 is FNYEAQ (reference sequence). The CDR3 DNA reads as TGTGCCAGCAGCACCTCGACTAGCGACTACGAGCAGTACTTC. Its protein product is CASSTSTSDYEQYF.

The chain is built from TRBV7-9 and TRBJ2-7, with TRBD1 as a possible D gene (6 bases). The CDR3 covers 14 residues. Per germline, CDR1 SEHNR and CDR2 FQNEAQ (reference sequence). Trimming took off 7 bases at V and 0 bases at J, with 13 bases between the two ends. The CDR3 is CASTNGQRSYEQYF. The CDR3 region has the DNA TGTGCCAGCACCAACGGACAGCGCTCCTACGAGCAGTACTTC.

On this clone: The sample carries other DNA sequences with the same CDR3. The chain uses TRBV6-5 and TRBJ1-1, with D possibly TRBD1 on 5 matching bases. CDR1 and CDR2 (germline): MNHEY, SVGAGI. V was pared by 0 bases and J by 10 bases, with 6 bases between. The CDR3 is made up of 11 amino acids. The CDR3 DNA is TGTGCCAGCAGTTACTCGGGGGGAGCTTTCTTT. Protein sequence: CASSYSGGAFF.

The chain combines TRBV27 with TRBJ2-3; the match to TRBD2 covers 7 bases. There are 11 residues in the CDR3. V lost 6 bases and J lost 8; bases outside the gene matches: 2. CDR1 MNHEY and CDR2 SMNVEV come from the germline V gene (reference sequence). For the CDR3, the DNA is TGTGCCAGCAGGGGACTACTTACGCAGTATTTT. It yields the protein CASRGLLTQYF.

The V call is TRBV9, the J call TRBJ1-3; D not resolved. Germline V gene data show CDR1 as SGDLS and CDR2 as YYNGEE. This CDR3 contains 14 residues. Trimming pared 4 bases from V and 6 bases from J, leaving 14 bases between. DNA for the CDR3: TGTGCCAGCAGCCCAGACATAATGCCAAACACCATATATTTT. Its protein is CASSPDIMPNTIYF.

J is TRBJ2-2 and V is TRBV5-1; 9 nucleotides agree with TRBD2. The CDR3 is 15 amino acids. Germline CDR1 reads SGHRS; CDR2 reads YFSETQ. With 8 bases clipped from V and 4 bases from J, the junction kept 9 bases outside the gene matches. The CDR3 DNA follows: TGCGCCAGTCAATGGAGCGGGGGGTCCACCGGGGAGCTGTTTTTT. This sequence encodes CASQWSGGSTGELFF.

This chain links TRBV9 with TRBJ1-1; the D is unclear. The CDR3 covers 14 residues. With 4 bases removed from V and 1 base from J, the gap between germline ends came to 11 bases. Germline CDR1 is SGDLS and CDR2 is YYNGEE. The CDR3 bases are TGTGCCAGCAGCCCAACACACAGGAACACTGAAGCTTTCTTT. It specifies CASSPTHRNTEAFF.

The V gene is TRBV30, the J gene TRBJ1-3, with D possibly being TRBD1 (6 bases). Germline V gene data show CDR1 as GTSNPN and CDR2 as SVGIG (reference sequence). V was clipped by 3 bases and J by 5 bases, with 14 bases between them. The CDR3 is made up of 14 amino acids. The CDR3 region has the DNA TGTGCCTGGAGCCCCACAGGGCTCAGAAACACCATATATTTT. This translates into CAWSPTGLRNTIYF.

V gene TRBV19 combines with J gene TRBJ1-5; D not certain. Trimming shortened V by 2 bases and J by 4 bases, and 3 bases separated the two germline ends. This CDR3 is built from 12 residues. Germline CDR1 reads LNHDA; CDR2 reads SQIVND (reference sequence). CDR3 sequence (DNA): TGTGCCAGTAGTATACCGAATCAGCCCCAGCATTTT. Encoded protein: CASSIPNQPQHF.

V is TRBV19 and J is TRBJ1-1, with TRBD1 matching 11 bases. The CDR3 is 15 residues long. Germline values: CDR1 LNHDA, CDR2 SQIVND (reference sequence). V lost 6 bases, J lost 4 bases, and 7 bases stayed unmatched. The CDR3 region has the DNA TGTGCCAGTAGAAGGGACAGGGGGATGAGCACTGAAGCTTTCTTT. Protein sequence: CASRRDRGMSTEAFF.

This sequence joins TRBV24-1 and TRBJ2-3; D is perhaps TRBD2 (5 bases). V dropped 9 bases and J dropped 12 bases, with 21 bases sitting between them. This CDR3 comprises 13 residues. The germline gives CDR1 KGHDR, CDR2 SFDVKD. CDR3 DNA: TGTGCCACCGGTGGACTCGAAACGTCTACTCAGTATTTT. Protein sequence: CATGGLETSTQYF.

J is TRBJ2-7 and V is TRBV2; D is unresolved. Germline V lookup: CDR1 SNHLY, CDR2 FYNNEI. This CDR3 is built from 11 residues. Trimming left V 8 bases short and J 3 bases short, with 8 bases between. In DNA form, the CDR3 reads TGTGCCAGCGGTCGAGTCTACGAGCAGTACTTC. This encodes CASGRVYEQYF.